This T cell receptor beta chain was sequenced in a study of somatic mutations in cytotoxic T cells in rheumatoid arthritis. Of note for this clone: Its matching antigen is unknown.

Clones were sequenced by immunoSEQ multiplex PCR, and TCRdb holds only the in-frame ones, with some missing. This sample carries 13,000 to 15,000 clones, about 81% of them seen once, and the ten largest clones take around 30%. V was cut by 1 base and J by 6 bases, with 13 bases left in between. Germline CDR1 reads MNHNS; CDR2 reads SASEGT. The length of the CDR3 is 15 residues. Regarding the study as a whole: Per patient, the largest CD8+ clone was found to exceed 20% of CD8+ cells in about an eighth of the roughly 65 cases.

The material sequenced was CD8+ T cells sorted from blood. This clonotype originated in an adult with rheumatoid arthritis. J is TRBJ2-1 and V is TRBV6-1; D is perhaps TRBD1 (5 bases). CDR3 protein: CASSEGGPPRNEQFF. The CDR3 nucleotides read TGTGCCAGCAGTGAAGGGGGCCCCCCACGCAATGAGCAGTTCTTC.